These 24 T cell receptor beta chains originate from one sample sequenced in a study of blood T cell repertoires in COVID-19. Measured with immunoSEQ multiplex PCR; TCRdb has only the in-frame clones, and not every one. The sample consists of tens of thousands of clones, less than 85% of them appearing once. Sequenced material: peripheral blood. Receptor source: a man between 65 and 79 years old with active or convalescent COVID-19.

This sequence joins TRBV5-1 and TRBJ2-3; TRBD1 matches at 7 bases. J lost 3 bases, V lost 7 bases, and 5 bases had no gene match. This CDR3 comprises 13 residues. CDR1 and CDR2 (germline): SGHRS, YFSETQ. CDR3 in amino acids: CASFQGETDTQYF. The CDR3 nucleotides are TGCGCCAGCTTCCAGGGGGAGACAGATACGCAGTATTTT. Looking up the rest from reference TRBV5-1 and TRBJ2-3 gives the full variable domain: KAGVTQTPRYLIKTRGQQVTLSCSPISGHRSVSWYQQTPGQGLQFLFEYFSETQRNKGNFPGRFSGRQFSNSRSEMNVSTLELGDSALYLCASFQGETDTQYFGPGTRLTVL.

This chain links TRBV10-3 with TRBJ1-2, with a weak D call TRBD1 (5 bases). Germline V gives CDR1 ENHRY, CDR2 SYGVKD. The CDR3 length is 14 residues. Deletions cut 8 bases from V and 7 bases from J, with 20 bases between. The CDR3 sequence is CAIAGGEGVGGYTF. CDR3 DNA sequence: TGTGCCATCGCGGGAGGGGAAGGTGTAGGTGGCTACACCTTC.

This clone occurred a few times. V and J are TRBV3-1 (or the pseudogene TRBV3-2) and TRBJ2-3, with unresolved D. In germline, CDR1 is LGHDT, CDR2 YNNKEL (reference sequence). V lost 6 bases and J lost 0, with 4 bases in between. This CDR3 region has 12 residues. CDR3 DNA: TGTGCCAGCAGTCAGAGCACAGATACGCAGTATTTT. Amino acid sequence: CASSQSTDTQYF.

The DNA of the CDR3 is TGTGCCAGCAGCTTAAACGGGGTAGAGACCCAGTACTTC. As protein: CASSLNGVETQYF. The chain has TRBV11-2 and TRBJ2-5; D is possibly TRBD2 (5 bases). The CDR3 totals 13 residues. Germline CDR1 reads SGHAT; CDR2 reads FQNNGV. V was trimmed by 2 bases and J by 4 bases, leaving 8 bases between them. Supplemented by reference TRBV11-2 and TRBJ2-5, the full variable domain reads EAGVAQSPRYKIIEKRQSVAFWCNPISGHATLYWYQQILGQGPKLLIQFQNNGVVDDSQLPKDRFSAERLKGVDSTLKIQPAKLEDSAVYLCASSLNGVETQYFGPGTRLLVL.

The chain links TRBV5-3 to TRBJ1-3, with D perhaps matching TRBD1 (5 bases). TRBV5-3 is recorded as an ORF, its role being uncertain. V lost 5 bases and J lost 6, with 15 bases in between. The CDR3 sequence is 14 residues long. The CDR3 sequence is CARREGPILNTIYF. The CDR3 DNA reads as TGTGCCAGAAGGGAGGGACCGATATTAAACACCATATATTTT.

The chain is built from TRBV30 and TRBJ2-4, with TRBD1 identical over 7 bases. The CDR3 length is 13 residues. Losses at the gene ends were 0 bases for V and 13 bases for J; bases not matched to a gene: 9. Germline V CDR1 and CDR2: GTSNPN, SVGIG (reference sequence). CDR3 region: CAWSVQGSTGQYF. The CDR3 DNA reads TGTGCCTGGAGTGTACAGGGGAGCACGGGGCAGTACTTC.

This clone was seen repeatedly, ten times or more. The V and J genes are TRBV28 and TRBJ1-5; D call uncertain. Germline V gene lookup returns CDR1 MDHEN and CDR2 SYDVKM. V was pared by 8 bases and J by 11 bases, with 22 bases between. The CDR3 length is 14 residues. This chain's CDR3 is CASVSSRGAIAQHF. In DNA, the CDR3 is TGTGCCAGCGTTAGTAGCCGGGGTGCTATAGCCCAGCATTTT.

The chain is built from TRBV7-3 and TRBJ1-6; D possibly corresponds to TRBD1 (5 bases). The CDR3 runs 16 residues. CDR1 and CDR2 from the germline V gene are SGHTA and FQGTGA. V was trimmed by 0 bases and J by 10 bases, leaving 16 bases between them. This CDR3 is CASSLTSAGLGSPLHF. For the CDR3, the DNA is TGTGCCAGCAGCTTAACCTCAGCAGGGTTAGGCTCACCCCTCCACTTT. Using reference TRBV7-3 and TRBJ1-6 for the parts outside the CDR3, the full variable domain is GAGVSQTPSNKVTEKGKYVELRCDPISGHTALYWYRQSLGQGPEFLIYFQGTGAADDSGLPNDRFFAVRPEGSVSTLKIQRTERGDSAVYLCASSLTSAGLGSPLHFGNGTRLTVT.

The CDR3, as DNA: TGTGCCTGCCGAGTTTCGGGGGACGAGCAGTACTTC. It encodes CACRVSGDEQYF. The V and J genes are TRBV30 and TRBJ2-7, with D tentatively TRBD2 (6 bases). CDR1 is GTSNPN and CDR2 is SVGIG in the germline V gene (reference sequence). The CDR3 runs 12 residues. V was shortened by 6 bases and J by 5 bases, with 14 bases between the two germline ends.

J is TRBJ2-2 and V is TRBV19; D is perhaps TRBD2 (5 bases). This CDR3 has 12 amino acids. Germline-derived CDR1 and CDR2 are LNHDA and SQIVND (reference sequence). Trimming stripped 5 bases from V and 5 bases from J, with 6 bases between. The CDR3 protein is CASSRGTGELFF. The DNA of the CDR3 is TGTGCCAGTAGTCGGGGTACCGGGGAGCTGTTTTTT. The entire variable domain, with the rest obtained from reference TRBV19 and TRBJ2-2, is as follows: DGGITQSPKYLFRKEGQNVTLSCEQNLNHDAMYWYRQDPGQGLRLIYYSQIVNDFQKGDIAEGYSVSREKKESFPLTVTSAQKNPTAFYLCASSRGTGELFFGEGSRLTVL.

This clone has at least ten counts. This chain joins TRBV28 and TRBJ1-2; D is unclear. The ends were cut back, 7 bases at V and 1 base at J, with 10 bases in the middle. There are 13 residues in the CDR3. Looked up from germline, CDR1 is MDHEN and CDR2 is SYDVKM. CDR3 bases: TGTGCCAGCACTTATGACAATAACTATGGCTACACCTTC. Residues: CASTYDNNYGYTF.

The chain has TRBV29-1 and TRBJ2-5, with D uncertain. Germline loops: CDR1 SQVTM, CDR2 ANQGSEA. V shed 4 bases and J shed 5 bases, with 14 bases lying between them. CDR3 length equals 13 residues. The CDR3 protein is CSVAPGNGETQYF. CDR3 bases: TGCAGCGTTGCCCCGGGTAACGGGGAGACCCAGTACTTC.

The genes are TRBV11-3 and TRBJ2-3; unclear D gene. CDR3 length: 15 amino acids. V lost 2 bases to trimming and J lost 0 bases, with 9 bases between them. CDR1 is SGHNT, CDR2 YENEEA, per germline. The CDR3 is CASSLRHSSTDTQYF. Here the CDR3 DNA reads TGTGCCAGCAGCTTAAGACATTCAAGCACAGATACGCAGTATTTT.

This rearrangement joins TRBV3-1 (or the pseudogene TRBV3-2) to TRBJ2-1; 8 bases fit TRBD2. CDR3 length equals 13 residues. Trimming removed 2 bases from V and 15 bases from J; junction bases left unmatched: 9. Germline loops: CDR1 LGHDT, CDR2 YNNKEL (reference sequence). CDR3 in amino acids: CASSQTSGSGSFF. CDR3 in DNA: TGTGCCAGCAGCCAAACTAGCGGCTCCGGGTCGTTCTTC.

The gene calls are TRBV12-3 or TRBV12-4 and TRBJ2-2; weak D call: TRBD2 (5 bases). The CDR3 totals 13 residues. V lost 7 bases to trimming and J lost 5 bases, with 11 bases between them. CDR3 sequence (DNA): TGTGCCAGCAAGAGGGCTGGGACCGGGGAGCTGTTTTTT. The encoded protein is CASKRAGTGELFF.

J is TRBJ2-7 and V is TRBV2, with 8 bases fitting TRBD1. The CDR3 has 13 amino acids. Trimming at V came to 6 bases and at J to 1 base, leaving 2 bases not matched to a gene. Germline V CDR1 and CDR2: SNHLY, FYNNEI. The CDR3 loop reads CASRQGVSYEQYF. CDR3 sequence (DNA): TGTGCCAGCAGACAGGGGGTTTCCTACGAGCAGTACTTC.

The J gene is TRBJ2-7, the V gene TRBV4-2, with unresolved D. V lost 4 bases, J lost 9 bases, and 22 bases lay in between. The CDR3 consists of 15 residues. Per the germline V gene, CDR1 is LGHNA and CDR2 is YNFKEQ. The CDR3 nucleotides read TGTGCCAGCAGCCGCGACGGCGCCCCAGGTTCCGGGCAGTACTTC. It translates to CASSRDGAPGSGQYF.

There are a few counts of this clone. The chain recombines TRBV5-4 with TRBJ2-7, with D possibly matching TRBD1 (5 bases). Trimming removed 6 bases at V and 4 bases at J, with 11 bases between. The CDR3 length is 12 residues. CDR1 and CDR2 from the germline V gene are SGHNT and YYREEE (reference sequence). DNA for the CDR3: TGTGCCAGCAACCTTAAGGGGTACGAGCAGTACTTC. Translating gives CASNLKGYEQYF.

The V call is TRBV15, the J call TRBJ2-4, with 7 bases lining up with TRBD2. The CDR3 has 16 amino acids. The V gene's germline CDR1 is LNHNV and CDR2 YYDKDF (reference sequence). Trimming removed 6 bases from V and 0 bases from J; junction bases left unmatched: 8. The CDR3 is CATSPAAGVAKNIQYF. As DNA, the CDR3 is TGTGCCACCAGTCCAGCCGCGGGGGTAGCCAAAAACATTCAGTACTTC.

The chain has TRBV28 and TRBJ1-6; TRBD1 agrees at 8 bases. The CDR3 consists of 15 residues. Unmatched junction bases numbered 10, after V lost 6 bases and J lost 9 bases. CDR1 is MDHEN and CDR2 is SYDVKM in the germline V gene. The CDR3 spells CASSRYEGQASPLHF. CDR3 DNA sequence: TGTGCCAGCAGCCGCTATGAGGGACAGGCTTCACCCCTCCACTTT. Complete variable domain (other parts from reference TRBV28 and TRBJ1-6): DVKVTQSSRYLVKRTGEKVFLECVQDMDHENMFWYRQDPGLGLRLIYFSYDVKMKEKGDIPEGYSVSREKKERFSLILESASTNQTSMYLCASSRYEGQASPLHFGNGTRLTVT.

The rearrangement uses TRBV2 and TRBJ2-3; a possible D gene is TRBD2 (5 bases). Trimming removed 6 bases at V and 4 bases at J, with 17 bases between. The CDR3 totals 15 residues. Germline V gene lookup returns CDR1 SNHLY and CDR2 FYNNEI. The CDR3 sequence is CASSLLWGASDTQYF. The CDR3 nucleotides are TGTGCCAGCAGCCTCCTTTGGGGAGCCTCAGATACGCAGTATTTT. The whole variable domain, remainder taken from reference TRBV2 and TRBJ2-3, is EPEVTQTPSHQVTQMGQEVILRCVPISNHLYFYWYRQILGQKVEFLVSFYNNEISEKSEIFDDQFSVERPDGSNFTLKIRSTKLEDSAMYFCASSLLWGASDTQYFGPGTRLTVL.

This clone appeared many times. The V gene is TRBV7-6, the J gene TRBJ2-7; 8 positions agree with TRBD2. Germline V gene data show CDR1 as SGHVS and CDR2 as FNYEAQ. This CDR3 is 16 amino acids long. V dropped 4 bases and J dropped 2; count of bases not matched to a gene: 10. Here the CDR3 reads CASSSRGGVATYEQYF. The CDR3 DNA sequence: TGTGCCAGCAGCTCCCGGGGGGGGGTAGCAACCTACGAGCAGTACTTC.

The V call is TRBV9, the J call TRBJ2-1; 8 bases agree with TRBD2. The ends lost 3 bases at V and 7 bases at J; junction bases unmatched: 15. Germline V lookup: CDR1 SGDLS, CDR2 YYNGEE. This CDR3 is built from 17 residues. The CDR3 nucleotides are TGTGCCAGCAGCGCGAGTGGGATAGCGGGGCCTCGGAATGAGCAGTTCTTC. It encodes CASSASGIAGPRNEQFF.

The CDR3 spells CASSSGLAWGYTF. Here the CDR3 DNA reads TGTGCCAGCAGTTCCGGGTTGGCTTGGGGCTACACCTTC. V gene TRBV28 combines with J gene TRBJ1-2; D call uncertain. The germline V gene encodes CDR1 MDHEN and CDR2 SYDVKM. This CDR3 is 13 amino acids long. V was trimmed by 4 bases and J by 8 bases, leaving 14 bases between them.